Listed below are T cell receptor beta chains from one sample, sequenced in a study of T cells in Graves' hyperthyroidism and ophthalmopathy. One entry per CDR3 protein, called by TCRdb with MiXCR from the multiplex PCR reads. The sample lists 350,000 to 450,000 distinct CDR3 sequences, 11% to 15% occurring once. Sequenced sample: blood. Receptor source: a man between 45 and 60 years old with Graves' ophthalmopathy. Both conserved end residues are part of each CDR3. D genes are given only for firm matches. Clone size is stated in some rows and not others, as once, few, many or a class when expanded.

>NA|TRBV28|TRBD2|TRBJ2-1
CASSDSGNTEFF
TGTGCCAGCAGTGATAGCGGGAATACGGAGTTCTTC
>NA|TRBV6-5|NA|TRBJ1-1
CASSYFAANTEAFF
TGTGCCAGCAGTTACTTTGCGGCGAACACTGAAGCTTTCTTT
>many|TRBV7-2|TRBD2|TRBJ2-1
CASSLTSGGGSRFF
TGTGCCAGCAGCTTGACTAGCGGAGGCGGAAGTCGGTTCTTC
>few|TRBV28|NA|TRBJ2-7
CASSFQGGYEQYF
TGTGCCAGCAGTTTCCAGGGGGGCTACGAGCAGTACTTC
>many|TRBV12-3/TRBV12-4|NA|TRBJ1-5
CASTWGRGGQPQHF
TGTGCCAGCACTTGGGGGCGAGGTGGTCAGCCCCAGCATTTT
>NA|TRBV5-6|NA|TRBJ2-7
CASSLRAAGRGEQYF
TGTGCCAGCAGCTTGCGGGCGGCAGGGCGGGGAGAGCAGTACTTC
>NA|TRBV7-2|NA|TRBJ2-5
CASSSGITKETQYF
TGTGCCAGCAGCTCCGGGATTACCAAAGAGACCCAGTACTTC
>NA|TRBV6-2/TRBV6-3|TRBD1|TRBJ2-5
CASSQHLDRGDLYQETQYF
TGTGCCAGCAGCCAACACCTAGACAGGGGGGACCTGTACCAAGAGACCCAGTACTTC
>NA|TRBV19|NA|TRBJ2-7
CASSIIASVGGEQYF
TGTGCCAGTAGTATAATAGCGAGCGTCGGTGGTGAGCAGTACTTC
>NA|TRBV29-1|TRBD1|TRBJ2-7
CSVERQGSSYEQYF
TGCAGCGTTGAAAGACAGGGGTCGTCCTACGAGCAGTACTTC
>many|TRBV6-1|NA|TRBJ1-2
CASSGTDTNADGYTF
TGTGCCAGCAGTGGCACTGACACCAACGCCGATGGCTACACCTTC
>many|TRBV6-5|NA|TRBJ2-2
CASSYSAGLPGELFF
TGTGCCAGCAGTTACTCGGCAGGGTTGCCGGGGGAGCTGTTTTTT
>many|TRBV29-1|NA|TRBJ1-1
CSAGPSSTEAFF
TGCAGCGCCGGACCGTCGAGTACTGAAGCTTTCTTT
>many|TRBV20-1|TRBD2|TRBJ2-3
CSAPTSGRGADTQYF
TGCAGTGCCCCGACTAGCGGGAGGGGGGCAGATACGCAGTATTTT
>many|TRBV29-1|NA|TRBJ1-2
CSVGSGTVNYGYTF
TGCAGCGTTGGAAGTGGGACCGTCAACTATGGCTACACCTTC
>many|TRBV5-1|TRBD2|TRBJ2-7
CASRPLSGSYEQYF
TGCGCCAGCAGACCACTTAGCGGGAGCTACGAGCAGTACTTC
>NA|TRBV19|NA|TRBJ2-1
CASSQWADRHSYNEQFF
TGTGCCAGTAGTCAATGGGCCGACCGTCACTCCTACAATGAGCAGTTCTTC
>few|TRBV12-3/TRBV12-4|NA|TRBJ2-7
CASSLEGGWTYEQYF
TGTGCCAGCAGTTTAGAGGGGGGGTGGACCTACGAGCAGTACTTC
>many|TRBV27|NA|TRBJ2-5
CASRRTHQETQYF
TGTGCCAGCAGGCGGACTCACCAAGAGACCCAGTACTTC
>many|TRBV3-1|NA|TRBJ2-7
CASSHMYEQYF
TGTGCCAGCAGCCATATGTACGAGCAGTACTTC
>many|TRBV12-5|NA|TRBJ1-1
CASAINTEAFF
TGTGCTAGTGCTATCAACACTGAAGCTTTCTTT
>NA|TRBV27|TRBD1|TRBJ1-6
CASRSQGVAPLHF
TGTGCCAGCAGATCACAGGGGGTAGCACCCCTCCACTTT
>few|TRBV6-2/TRBV6-3|NA|TRBJ1-1
CASSKNVQGWDSTEALF
TGTGCCAGCAGTAAGAATGTACAGGGTTGGGATTCCACTGAAGCTCTCTTT
>NA|TRBV19|NA|TRBJ2-7
CASRYSDRSSYEQYF
TGTGCCAGTAGATATAGTGACAGGAGCTCCTACGAGCAGTACTTC